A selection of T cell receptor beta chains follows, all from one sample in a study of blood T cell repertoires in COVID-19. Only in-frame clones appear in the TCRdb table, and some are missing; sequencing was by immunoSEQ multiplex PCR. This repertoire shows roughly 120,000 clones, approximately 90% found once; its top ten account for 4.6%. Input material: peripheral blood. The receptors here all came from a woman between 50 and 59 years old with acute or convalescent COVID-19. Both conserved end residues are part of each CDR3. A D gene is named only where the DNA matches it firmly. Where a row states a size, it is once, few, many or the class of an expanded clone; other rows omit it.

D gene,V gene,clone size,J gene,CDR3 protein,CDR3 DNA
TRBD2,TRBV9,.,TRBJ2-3,CASSPALREGDTQYF,TGTGCCAGCAGCCCAGCCCTAAGGGAGGGAGATACGCAGTATTTT
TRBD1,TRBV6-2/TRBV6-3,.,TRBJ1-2,CASSDRGLYGYTF,TGTGCCAGCAGTGACAGGGGGCTGTATGGCTACACCTTC
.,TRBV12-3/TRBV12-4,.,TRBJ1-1,CASSGQMNTEAFF,TGTGCCAGCAGCGGACAGATGAACACTGAAGCTTTCTTT
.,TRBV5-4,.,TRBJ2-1,CASSLLEKHEFF,TGTGCCAGCAGTCTTCTCGAAAAGCATGAGTTCTTC
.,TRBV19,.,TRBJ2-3,CASSPGRGQSTDTQYF,TGTGCCAGTAGTCCGGGCAGAGGGCAGAGCACAGATACGCAGTATTTT
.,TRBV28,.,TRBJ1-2,CASSLDRHGYTF,TGTGCCAGCAGTTTAGACAGGCATGGCTACACCTTC
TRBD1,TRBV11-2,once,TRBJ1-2,CASSLLAGGRNGYTF,TGTGCCAGCAGCTTACTAGCAGGGGGGCGTAATGGCTACACCTTC
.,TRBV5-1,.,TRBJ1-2,CASSFTGANYGYTF,TGCGCCAGCAGCTTCACGGGGGCTAACTATGGCTACACCTTC
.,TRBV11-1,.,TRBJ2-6,CASSPDDGSGANVLTF,TGTGCCAGCAGCCCAGATGATGGCTCTGGGGCCAACGTCCTGACTTTC
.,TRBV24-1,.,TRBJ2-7,CATSAGGGGTYEQYF,TGTGCCACCAGTGCTGGCGGGGGCGGTACCTACGAGCAGTACTTC
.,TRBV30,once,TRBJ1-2,CAWSTPGNYGYTF,TGTGCCTGGAGTACCCCAGGGAACTATGGCTACACCTTC
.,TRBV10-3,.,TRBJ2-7,CAISEGPREDEQYF,TGTGCCATCAGTGAAGGTCCCAGGGAGGACGAGCAGTACTTC
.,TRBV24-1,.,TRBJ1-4,CATSDSSSGLGREKLFF,TGTGCCACCAGTGATTCCTCGTCAGGGTTAGGTAGAGAAAAACTGTTTTTT
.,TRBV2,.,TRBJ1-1,CASRGVTEAFF,TGTGCCAGCAGAGGGGTCACTGAAGCTTTCTTT
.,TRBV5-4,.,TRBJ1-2,CASSPGGAGANYGYTF,TGTGCCAGCAGCCCTGGGGGTGCGGGAGCTAACTATGGCTACACCTTC
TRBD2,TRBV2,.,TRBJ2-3,CASSGPLAGVQDTQYF,TGTGCCAGCAGTGGCCCACTAGCGGGAGTTCAAGATACGCAGTATTTT
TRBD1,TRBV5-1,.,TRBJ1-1,CASSLVTGQNTEAFF,TGCGCCAGCAGCTTGGTGACAGGGCAGAACACTGAAGCTTTCTTT
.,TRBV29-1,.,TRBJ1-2,CSVEPFSQGYTF,TGCAGCGTTGAACCTTTCTCACAGGGCTACACCTTC
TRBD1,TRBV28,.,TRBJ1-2,CASSYGTAYYGYTF,TGTGCCAGCAGTTATGGGACAGCTTACTATGGCTACACCTTC
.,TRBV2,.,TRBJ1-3,CASLSSGNTIYF,TGTGCCAGCCTTTCCTCTGGAAACACCATATATTTT
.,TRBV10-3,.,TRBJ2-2,CAISAGRDTTGELFF,TGTGCCATCAGTGCCGGCAGGGACACCACCGGGGAGCTGTTTTTT
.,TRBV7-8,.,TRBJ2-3,CASSLFPGADTDTQYF,TGTGCCAGCAGCTTATTTCCAGGGGCGGACACAGATACGCAGTATTTT
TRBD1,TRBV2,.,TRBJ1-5,CASSELTGGEEPQHF,TGTGCCAGCAGTGAGTTGACAGGGGGCGAGGAGCCCCAGCATTTT
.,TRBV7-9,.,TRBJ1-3,CASSSTGDSGNTIYF,TGTGCCAGCAGCTCTACCGGAGACTCTGGAAACACCATATATTTT
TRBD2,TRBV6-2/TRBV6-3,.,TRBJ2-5,CASSGRLAGGQETQYF,TGTGCCAGCAGTGGTCGACTAGCGGGAGGACAAGAGACCCAGTACTTC
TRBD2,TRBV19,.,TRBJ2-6,CASSPTSGGSSGANVLTF,TGTGCCAGTAGCCCGACTAGCGGGGGGTCCTCTGGGGCCAACGTCCTGACTTTC
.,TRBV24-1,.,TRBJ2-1,CATSDLIGNEQFF,TGTGCCACCAGTGACCTGATCGGGAATGAGCAGTTCTTC
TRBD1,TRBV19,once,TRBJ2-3,CASSIVGQGDTQYF,TGTGCCAGTAGTATAGTCGGACAGGGAGATACGCAGTATTTT
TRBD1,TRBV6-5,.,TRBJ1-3,CASRDRGFSGNTIYF,TGTGCCAGCAGGGACAGGGGATTCTCTGGAAACACCATATATTTT
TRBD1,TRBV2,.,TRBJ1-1,CASSVPDRGPEAFF,TGTGCCAGCAGTGTCCCCGACAGGGGACCTGAAGCTTTCTTT
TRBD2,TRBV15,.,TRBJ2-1,CATSRDIKASGLLNNEQFF,TGTGCCACCAGCAGAGATATTAAGGCTAGCGGGCTTCTTAACAATGAGCAGTTCTTC
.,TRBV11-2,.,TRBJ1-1,CASSLKEVMNTEAFF,TGTGCCAGCAGCTTAAAAGAGGTAATGAACACTGAAGCTTTCTTT
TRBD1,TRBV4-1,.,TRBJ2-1,CASSLAGDRVYNEQFF,TGCGCCAGCAGCCTTGCAGGGGACAGGGTATACAATGAGCAGTTCTTC
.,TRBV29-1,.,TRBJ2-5,CSVETDKYETQYF,TGCAGCGTTGAGACAGACAAGTATGAGACCCAGTACTTC